Sequencing of this T cell receptor (beta chain) was carried out in a study of T cell responses to AZD1222 COVID-19 vaccine. Regarding the study as a whole: Nearly half of spike-specific TCRs reportedly target unmutated variant regions. Baseline seropositives among AZD1222 recipients totaled only 6 or 7. Most donors were white British and more were female, and clonal diversity was possibly underestimated. There were repertoire samples only from the period after the peak T cell response.

Assay used: immunoSEQ multiplex PCR; TCRdb lists only in-frame clones, some missing. The data contain about 150,000 clones, roughly nine tenths of them singletons. Points on this clone: What it recognizes is unknown.

The germline V and J ends were trimmed by 9 bases and 4 bases, with 13 bases remaining between them. CDR3 size: 13 residues. This TCR came from an adult in good health. The chain recombines TRBV12-3 or TRBV12-4 with TRBJ1-3, with D perhaps TRBD1 (6 bases). Sample: peripheral blood, taken on day 0 of AZD1222 vaccination. CDR3: CASFRGAGNTIYF. In DNA form, the CDR3 reads TGTGCCAGTTTCCGGGGGGCGGGAAACACCATATATTTT.